This TCR beta chain is from a study of vaccination and CD4 T cells after COVID-19. The overall study: Drawing of post-COVID samples took place a median roughly 92 days after diagnosis (range 35 to 161). Stimuli were overlapping spike peptide pools of SARS-CoV-2 and three common cold coronaviruses (HCoV-NL63, HCoV-OC43, HCoV-229E).

Oncomine TCR Beta short-read sequencing was applied to DNA from cultured CD4+ T cells. From the PCR reads, TCRdb called clonotypes with MiXCR, one entry per CDR3 protein. The sample shows some 12,000 distinct CDR3 sequences, roughly three fifths of them seen only once. The treatment is: roughly 11-day PBMC culture with coronavirus spike peptide pools or control peptides (ViraFEST assay). V lost 6 bases and J lost 0; bases outside the gene matches: 8. Germline V lookup: CDR1 MNHNS, CDR2 SASEGT. CDR3 size: 17 residues. As regards this clonotype: Its antigen is currently unknown.

The source material was CD4+ T cells from blood, cultured in vitro. The chain combines TRBV6-1 with TRBJ2-7, with 13 bases matching TRBD2. This TCR was recovered from a human donor who had recovered from COVID-19. In DNA, the CDR3 is TGTGCCAGCAGCTCCGGGACTAGCGGGAAACGCTCCTACGAGCAGTACTTC. Translation gives CASSSGTSGKRSYEQYF.